These T cell receptor beta chains were read from a single sample in a study of radiotherapy plus CTLA-4 blockade in lung cancer. Data came from immunoSEQ multiplex PCR; TCRdb stores just in-frame clones and leaves some out. Among about 100,000 clones listed, under 90% were seen once. This sample comprised peripheral blood, obtained from a patient treated with radiotherapy plus ipilimumab. These receptors were obtained from a human donor with non-small cell lung cancer who had stable disease on radiotherapy plus ipilimumab. Each CDR3 is given with its conserved first and last residue. The D gene is left open where the match is weak. Clone size is not always given. Where it is, it says once, few, many or a class for expanded clones.

size	V	D	J	DNA	CDR3
NA	TRBV5-6	NA	TRBJ2-2	TGTGCCAGCAGCTTGGGGGGCCTGGGCAGATCCACCGGGGAGCTGTTTTTT	CASSLGGLGRSTGELFF
NA	TRBV5-4	NA	TRBJ2-1	TGTGCCAGCAGCTCCGGACTGCTCGCAGATGAGCAGTTCTTC	CASSSGLLADEQFF
NA	TRBV4-2	NA	TRBJ2-7	TGTGCCAGCAGCCACCGAGGGGAGTATTCCCGCGAGCAGTACTTC	CASSHRGEYSREQYF
NA	TRBV15	TRBD1	TRBJ2-7	TGTGCCACCAGCAGACTCCCGGGACAGGGCTACGAGCAGTACTTC	CATSRLPGQGYEQYF
NA	TRBV18	NA	TRBJ1-1	TGTGCCAGCTCACCCACAAAGCAGGCTGACACTGAAGCTTTCTTT	CASSPTKQADTEAFF
once	TRBV4-2	TRBD2	TRBJ2-5	TGTGCCAGCAGCCAAGGGGGAGCGGGAGAATTGGAGACCCAGTACTTC	CASSQGGAGELETQYF
NA	TRBV5-8	NA	TRBJ2-7	TGTGCCAGCAGAGGCACGAATTACGAGCAGTACTTC	CASRGTNYEQYF
NA	TRBV19	NA	TRBJ1-2	TGTGCCAGTAGTATAAGCTATGGAGGGAACTATGGCTACACCTTC	CASSISYGGNYGYTF
NA	TRBV7-3	TRBD1	TRBJ1-1	TGTGCCAGCAGCTCCGGACAGGGGGCGCGAGAAGCTTTCTTT	CASSSGQGAREAFF
NA	TRBV7-2	NA	TRBJ2-3	TGTGCCAGCAGCTTAGCTCAGGGGCAGGGCACAGATACGCAGTATTTT	CASSLAQGQGTDTQYF
NA	TRBV28	TRBD1	TRBJ2-2	TGTGCCAGCACCCCAGGGGGCCGTTACACCGGGGAGCTGTTTTTT	CASTPGGRYTGELFF
NA	TRBV28	NA	TRBJ1-4	TGTGCCAGCAGTGAGGGCCTTGCTAATGAAAAACTGTTTTTT	CASSEGLANEKLFF
NA	TRBV4-1	NA	TRBJ2-2	TGCGCCAGCAGCCAAGGTCTATTTGGGACGGCGAACACCGGGGAGCTGTTTTTT	CASSQGLFGTANTGELFF
NA	TRBV7-2	NA	TRBJ1-1	TGTGCCAGCAGCTTTTGGGTGAACACTGAAGCTTTCTTT	CASSFWVNTEAFF
NA	TRBV6-1	NA	TRBJ2-7	TGTGCCAGCAGTTCAGCCACCTTGAGGGGTAACGAGCAGTACTTC	CASSSATLRGNEQYF
few	TRBV7-2	NA	TRBJ2-1	TGTGCCAGCAGCTTACTCAATGAGCAGTTCTTC	CASSLLNEQFF
NA	TRBV28	NA	TRBJ1-2	TGTGCCAGCAGTTTCCGGGGGATCCCTTCTGGGGGCTACACCTTC	CASSFRGIPSGGYTF
NA	TRBV9	NA	TRBJ2-1	TGTGCCAGCAGCCTCGATAGCTCCTACAATGAGCAGTTCTTC	CASSLDSSYNEQFF
NA	TRBV9	TRBD2	TRBJ2-1	TGTGCCAGCAGCGCCCGACTAGCGGGGAGCAATGAGCAGTTCTTC	CASSARLAGSNEQFF
NA	TRBV2	TRBD1	TRBJ2-1	TGTGCCAGCAGTCGGGACAGGCCTGGGAATGAGCAGTTCTTC	CASSRDRPGNEQFF
NA	TRBV9	NA	TRBJ1-2	TGTGCCAGCAGCGTAAACAGAAATGGCTACACCTTC	CASSVNRNGYTF
NA	TRBV2	NA	TRBJ2-7	TGTGCCAGCAGTGCTGATTCCTACGAGCAGTACTTC	CASSADSYEQYF
once	TRBV18	TRBD2	TRBJ2-5	TGTGCCAGCTCAGAGCTAGCGGGAGCAGAGACCCAGTACTTC	CASSELAGAETQYF
NA	TRBV7-6	NA	TRBJ2-7	TGTGCCAGCAGCTTAGCGGGGACGGACGCCTACGAGCAGTACTTC	CASSLAGTDAYEQYF
NA	TRBV6-5	NA	TRBJ2-1	TGTGCCAGCGGCAACTATGAGCAGTTCTTC	CASGNYEQFF
NA	TRBV9	TRBD1	TRBJ2-7	TGTGCCAGCAGCGCCCTCGGGACAGGGACCTACGAGCAGTACTTC	CASSALGTGTYEQYF
NA	TRBV9	NA	TRBJ1-2	TGTGCCAGCAGCGTAGGCGGCAGCAACTATGGCTACACCTTC	CASSVGGSNYGYTF
NA	TRBV6-4	TRBD2	TRBJ2-1	TGTGCCAGCAGTGAAGGGACTAGCGGGGTGAAAAGCTCCTACAATGAGCAGTTCTTC	CASSEGTSGVKSSYNEQFF
NA	TRBV5-1	NA	TRBJ2-3	TGCGCCAGCAGCTTCGCTGCTTCTGGAACAGATACGCAGTATTTT	CASSFAASGTDTQYF
once	TRBV6-5	TRBD2	TRBJ2-5	TGTGCCAGCAGCCTCGGGACTAGCGGGAGAGAGACCCAGTACTTC	CASSLGTSGRETQYF
NA	TRBV7-2	NA	TRBJ2-7	TGTGCCAGCAGCGCAAGACCCCTGAGAAGCGAGCAGTACTTC	CASSARPLRSEQYF
NA	TRBV7-8	TRBD1	TRBJ2-7	TGTGCCAGCAGTCGAAGGGGACAGCAAGGCTACGAGCAGTACTTC	CASSRRGQQGYEQYF
NA	TRBV27	NA	TRBJ2-3	TGTGCCAGCAGCCTCCTTTTCGATAGGACAGATATGCAGTATTTT	CASSLLFDRTDMQYF
NA	TRBV6-5	NA	TRBJ1-1	TGTGCCAGCAGCCCCGGGGACCGCCTTGAAGCTTTCTTT	CASSPGDRLEAFF
NA	TRBV19	NA	TRBJ2-7	TGTGCCAGTAGTATAAAGGCGGGCCTATCCTACGAGCAGTACTTC	CASSIKAGLSYEQYF
few	TRBV11-3	TRBD2	TRBJ2-1	TGTGCCAGCAGCTTGGGACTAGCGGGAGGGGAGGAGCAGTTCTTC	CASSLGLAGGEEQFF
NA	TRBV28	NA	TRBJ2-3	TGTGCCAGCAGTTTCTCCCGTTCTGTTCCTAGCACAGATACGCAGTATTTT	CASSFSRSVPSTDTQYF
NA	TRBV4-2	NA	TRBJ2-7	TGTGCCAGCAGCCAAGATTCGCGGGCAGACTTGGAGCAGTACTTC	CASSQDSRADLEQYF